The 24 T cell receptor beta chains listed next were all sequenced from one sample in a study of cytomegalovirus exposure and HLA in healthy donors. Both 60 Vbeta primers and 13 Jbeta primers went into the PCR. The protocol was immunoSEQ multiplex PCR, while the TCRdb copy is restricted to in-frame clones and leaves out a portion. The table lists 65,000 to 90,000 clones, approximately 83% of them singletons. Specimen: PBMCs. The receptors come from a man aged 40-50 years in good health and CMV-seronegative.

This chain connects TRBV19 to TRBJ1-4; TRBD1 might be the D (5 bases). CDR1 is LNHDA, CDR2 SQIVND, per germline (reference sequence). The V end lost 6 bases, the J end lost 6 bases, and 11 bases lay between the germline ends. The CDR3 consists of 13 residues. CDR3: CASRGRGDEKLFF. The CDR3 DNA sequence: TGTGCCAGTAGAGGAAGGGGTGATGAAAAACTGTTTTTT.

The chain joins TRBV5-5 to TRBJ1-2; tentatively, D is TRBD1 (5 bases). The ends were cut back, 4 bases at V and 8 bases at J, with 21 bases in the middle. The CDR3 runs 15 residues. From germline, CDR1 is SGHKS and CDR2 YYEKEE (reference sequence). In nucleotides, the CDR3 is TGTGCCAGCAGCCCCGTCGTGCGTAGGGGAGGGGGCTACACCTTC. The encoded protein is CASSPVVRRGGGYTF.

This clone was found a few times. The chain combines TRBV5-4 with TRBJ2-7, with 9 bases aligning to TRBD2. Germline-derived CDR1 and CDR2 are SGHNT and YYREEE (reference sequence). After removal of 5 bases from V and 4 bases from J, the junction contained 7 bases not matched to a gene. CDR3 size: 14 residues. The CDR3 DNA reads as TGTGCCAGCAGAAATGCGGGGGGGAAGTACGAGCAGTACTTC. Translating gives CASRNAGGKYEQYF.

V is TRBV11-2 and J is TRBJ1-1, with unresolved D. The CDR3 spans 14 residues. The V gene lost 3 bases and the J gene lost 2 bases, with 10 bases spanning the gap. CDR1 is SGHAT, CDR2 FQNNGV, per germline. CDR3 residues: CASSLVQTNTEAFF. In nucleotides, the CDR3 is TGTGCCAGCAGCTTGGTGCAGACTAACACTGAAGCTTTCTTT.

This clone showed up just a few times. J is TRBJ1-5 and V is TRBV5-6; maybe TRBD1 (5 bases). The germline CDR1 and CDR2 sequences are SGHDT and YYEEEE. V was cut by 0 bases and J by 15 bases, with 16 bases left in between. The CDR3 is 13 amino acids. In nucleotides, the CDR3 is TGTGCCAGCAGCTTGGCCTTAGGAGGGGTACGGCATTTT. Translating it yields CASSLALGGVRHF.

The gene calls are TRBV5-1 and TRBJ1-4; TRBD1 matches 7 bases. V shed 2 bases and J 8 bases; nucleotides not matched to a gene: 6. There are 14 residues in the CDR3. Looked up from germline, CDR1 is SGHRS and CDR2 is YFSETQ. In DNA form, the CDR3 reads TGCGCCAGCAGCTTAACAGGGGTGGGGGAAAAACTGTTTTTT. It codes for CASSLTGVGEKLFF. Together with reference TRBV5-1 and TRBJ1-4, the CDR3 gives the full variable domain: KAGVTQTPRYLIKTRGQQVTLSCSPISGHRSVSWYQQTPGQGLQFLFEYFSETQRNKGNFPGRFSGRQFSNSRSEMNVSTLELGDSALYLCASSLTGVGEKLFFGSGTQLSVL.

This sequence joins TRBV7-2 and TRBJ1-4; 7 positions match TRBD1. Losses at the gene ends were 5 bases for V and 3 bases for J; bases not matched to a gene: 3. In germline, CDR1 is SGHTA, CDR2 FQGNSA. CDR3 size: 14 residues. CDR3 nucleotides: TGTGCCAGCAGCCGACAGGGTGCTAATGAAAAACTGTTTTTT. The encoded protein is CASSRQGANEKLFF.

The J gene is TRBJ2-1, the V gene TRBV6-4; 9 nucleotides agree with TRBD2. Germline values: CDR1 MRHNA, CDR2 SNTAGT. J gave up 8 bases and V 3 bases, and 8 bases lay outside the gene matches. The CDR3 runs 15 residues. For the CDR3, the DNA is TGTGCCAGCAGTGAATCGGCGGGGGGGCGGGATGAGCAGTTCTTC. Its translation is CASSESAGGRDEQFF.

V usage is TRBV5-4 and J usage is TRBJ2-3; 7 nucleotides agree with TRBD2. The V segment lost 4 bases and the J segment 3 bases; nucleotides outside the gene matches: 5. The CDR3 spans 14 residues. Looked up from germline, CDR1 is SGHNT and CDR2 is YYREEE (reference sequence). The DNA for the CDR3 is TGTGCCAGCAGCCCTGGGGGGGTAACAGATACGCAGTATTTT. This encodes CASSPGGVTDTQYF. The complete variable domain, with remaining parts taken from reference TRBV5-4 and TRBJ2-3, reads ETGVTQSPTHLIKTRGQQVTLRCSSQSGHNTVSWYQQALGQGPQFIFQYYREEENGRGNFPPRFSGLQFPNYSSELNVNALELDDSALYLCASSPGGVTDTQYFGPGTRLTVL.

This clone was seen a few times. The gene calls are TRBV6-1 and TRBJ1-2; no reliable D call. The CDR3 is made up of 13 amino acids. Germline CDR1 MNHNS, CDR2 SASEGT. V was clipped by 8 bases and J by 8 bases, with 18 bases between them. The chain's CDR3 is CASRSGFSGGYTF. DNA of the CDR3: TGTGCCAGCCGCTCGGGGTTTAGCGGGGGCTACACCTTC.

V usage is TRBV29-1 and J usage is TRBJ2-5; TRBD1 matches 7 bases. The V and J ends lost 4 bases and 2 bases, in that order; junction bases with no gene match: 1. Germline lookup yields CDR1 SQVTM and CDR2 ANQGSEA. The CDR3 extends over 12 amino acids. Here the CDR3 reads CSVVGQQETQYF. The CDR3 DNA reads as TGCAGCGTTGTGGGACAGCAAGAGACCCAGTACTTC.

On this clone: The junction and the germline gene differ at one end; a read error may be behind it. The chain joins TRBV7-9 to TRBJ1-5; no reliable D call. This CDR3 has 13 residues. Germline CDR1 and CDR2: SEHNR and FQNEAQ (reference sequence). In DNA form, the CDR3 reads TGTGCTAGCAGCTTAGAGGGCGGGCAGCCCCAGCATTTT. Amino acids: CASSLEGGQPQHF.

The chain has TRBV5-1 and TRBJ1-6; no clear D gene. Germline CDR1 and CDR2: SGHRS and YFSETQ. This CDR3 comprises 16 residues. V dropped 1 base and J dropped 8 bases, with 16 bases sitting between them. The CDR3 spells CASSLHNGLRDSPLHF. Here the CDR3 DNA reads TGCGCCAGCAGCTTGCACAACGGCCTGAGGGATTCACCCCTCCACTTT.

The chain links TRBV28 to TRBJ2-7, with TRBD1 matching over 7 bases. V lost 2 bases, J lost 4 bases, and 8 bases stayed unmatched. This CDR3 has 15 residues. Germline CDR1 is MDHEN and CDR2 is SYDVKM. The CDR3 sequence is CASSLRGQGMYEQYF. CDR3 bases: TGTGCCAGCAGTTTAAGGGGGCAGGGTATGTACGAGCAGTACTTC.

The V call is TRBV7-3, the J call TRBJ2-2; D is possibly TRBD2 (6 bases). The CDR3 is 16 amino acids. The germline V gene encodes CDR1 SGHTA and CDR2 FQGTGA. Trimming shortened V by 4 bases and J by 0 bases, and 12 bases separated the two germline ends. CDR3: CASSWAGSPNTGELFF. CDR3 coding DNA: TGTGCCAGCAGCTGGGCGGGGTCGCCGAACACCGGGGAGCTGTTTTTT.

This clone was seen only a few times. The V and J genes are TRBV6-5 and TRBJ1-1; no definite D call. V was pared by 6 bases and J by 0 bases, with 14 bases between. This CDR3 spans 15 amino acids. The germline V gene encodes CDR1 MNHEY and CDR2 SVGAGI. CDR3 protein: CASRPQAGLNTEAFF. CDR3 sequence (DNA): TGTGCCAGCAGGCCCCAGGCGGGCTTGAACACTGAAGCTTTCTTT.

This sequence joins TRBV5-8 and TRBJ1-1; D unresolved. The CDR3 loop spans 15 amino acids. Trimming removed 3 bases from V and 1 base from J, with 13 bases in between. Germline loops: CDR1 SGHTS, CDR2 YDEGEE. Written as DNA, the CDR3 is TGTGCCAGCAGCTACGACGGGTTAAGGAACACTGAAGCTTTCTTT. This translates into CASSYDGLRNTEAFF. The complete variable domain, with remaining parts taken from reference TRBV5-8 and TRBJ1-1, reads EAGVTQSPTHLIKTRGQQATLRCSPISGHTSVYWYQQALGLGLQFLLWYDEGEERNRGNFPPRFSGRQFPNYSSELNVNALELEDSALYLCASSYDGLRNTEAFFGQGTRLTVV.

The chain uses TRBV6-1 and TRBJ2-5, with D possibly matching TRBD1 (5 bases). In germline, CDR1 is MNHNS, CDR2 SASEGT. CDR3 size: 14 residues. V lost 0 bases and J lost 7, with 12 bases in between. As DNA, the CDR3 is TGTGCCAGCAGTGAAGCAGGGGATTGGGGGACCCAGTACTTC. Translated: CASSEAGDWGTQYF.

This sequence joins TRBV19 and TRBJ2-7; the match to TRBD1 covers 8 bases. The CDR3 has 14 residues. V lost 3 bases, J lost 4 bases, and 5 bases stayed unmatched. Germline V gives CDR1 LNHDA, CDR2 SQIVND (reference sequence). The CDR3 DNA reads TGTGCCAGTAGTATGTCAGGGGGCGTGTACGAGCAGTACTTC. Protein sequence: CASSMSGGVYEQYF.

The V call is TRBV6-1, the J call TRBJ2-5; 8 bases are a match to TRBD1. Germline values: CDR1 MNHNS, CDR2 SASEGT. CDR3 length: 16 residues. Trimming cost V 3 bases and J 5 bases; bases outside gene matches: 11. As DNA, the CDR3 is TGTGCCAGCAGTGACGGACAGGGTTTGGGTGCGGAGACCCAGTACTTC. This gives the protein CASSDGQGLGAETQYF.

DNA for the CDR3: TGTGCCAGCAGTGCAGCGAACACCGGGGAGCTGTTTTTT. This codes for CASSAANTGELFF. This sequence joins TRBV6-4 and TRBJ2-2, with no clear D. V was cut by 4 bases and J by 0 bases, with 3 bases left in between. Germline V CDR1 and CDR2: MRHNA, SNTAGT. The CDR3 loop spans 13 amino acids.

The CDR3: CASSEAGAGTGELFF. The CDR3 coding sequence is TGTGCCAGCAGTGAGGCGGGGGCCGGCACCGGGGAGCTGTTTTTT. The chain is built from TRBV6-1 and TRBJ2-2; tentatively, D is TRBD2 (7 bases). V was shortened by 3 bases and J by 4 bases, with 12 bases between the two germline ends. Per the germline V gene, CDR1 is MNHNS and CDR2 is SASEGT. The CDR3 contains 15 residues.

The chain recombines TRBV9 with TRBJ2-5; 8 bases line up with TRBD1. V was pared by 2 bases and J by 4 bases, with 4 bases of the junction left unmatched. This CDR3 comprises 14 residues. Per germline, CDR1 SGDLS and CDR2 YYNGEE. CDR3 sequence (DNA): TGTGCCAGCAGCGTTGGCAGGGGGCTAGAGACCCAGTACTTC. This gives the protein CASSVGRGLETQYF.

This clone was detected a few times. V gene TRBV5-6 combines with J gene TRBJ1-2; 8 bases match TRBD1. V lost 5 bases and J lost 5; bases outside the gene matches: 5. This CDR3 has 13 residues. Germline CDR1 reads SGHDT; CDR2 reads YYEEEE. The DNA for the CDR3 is TGTGCCAGCAGGCCTCAGGGGGCATATGGCTACACCTTC. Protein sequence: CASRPQGAYGYTF.